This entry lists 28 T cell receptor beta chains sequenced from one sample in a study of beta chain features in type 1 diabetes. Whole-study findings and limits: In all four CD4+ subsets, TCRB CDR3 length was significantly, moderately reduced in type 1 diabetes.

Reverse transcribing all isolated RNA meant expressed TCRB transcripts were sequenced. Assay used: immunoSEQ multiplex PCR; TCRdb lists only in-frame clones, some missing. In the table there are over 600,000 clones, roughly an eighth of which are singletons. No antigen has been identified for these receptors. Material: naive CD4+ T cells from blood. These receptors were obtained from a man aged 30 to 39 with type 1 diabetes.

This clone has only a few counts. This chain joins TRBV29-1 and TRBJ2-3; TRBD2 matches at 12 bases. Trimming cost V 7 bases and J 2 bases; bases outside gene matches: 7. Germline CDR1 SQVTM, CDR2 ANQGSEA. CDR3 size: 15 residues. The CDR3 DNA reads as TGCAGCGACAATCCTAGCGGGGGGGCCACAGATACGCAGTATTTT. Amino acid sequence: CSDNPSGGATDTQYF.

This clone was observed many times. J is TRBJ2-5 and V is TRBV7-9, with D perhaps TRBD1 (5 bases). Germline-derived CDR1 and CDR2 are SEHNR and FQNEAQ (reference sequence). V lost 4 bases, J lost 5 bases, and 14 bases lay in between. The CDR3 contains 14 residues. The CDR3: CASSSTGTGETQYF. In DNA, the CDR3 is TGTGCCAGCAGCTCTACAGGAACCGGGGAGACCCAGTACTTC.

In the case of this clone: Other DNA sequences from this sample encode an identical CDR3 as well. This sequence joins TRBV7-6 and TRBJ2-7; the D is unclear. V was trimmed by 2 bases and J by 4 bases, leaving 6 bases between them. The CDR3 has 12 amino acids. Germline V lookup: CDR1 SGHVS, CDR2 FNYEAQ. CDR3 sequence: CASSLSSYEQYF. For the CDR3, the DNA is TGTGCCAGCAGCTTAAGTAGTTACGAGCAGTACTTC. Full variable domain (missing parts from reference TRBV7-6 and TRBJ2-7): GAGVSQSPRYKVTKRGQDVALRCDPISGHVSLYWYRQALGQGPEFLTYFNYEAQQDKSGLPNDRFSAERPEGSISTLTIQRTEQRDSAMYRCASSLSSYEQYFGPGTRLTVT.

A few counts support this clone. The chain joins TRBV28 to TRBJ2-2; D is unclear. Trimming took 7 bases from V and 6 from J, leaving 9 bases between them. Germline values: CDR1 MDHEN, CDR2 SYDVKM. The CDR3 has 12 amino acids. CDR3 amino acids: CASTSWAGELFF. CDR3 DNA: TGTGCCAGCACCTCTTGGGCCGGGGAGCTGTTTTTT.

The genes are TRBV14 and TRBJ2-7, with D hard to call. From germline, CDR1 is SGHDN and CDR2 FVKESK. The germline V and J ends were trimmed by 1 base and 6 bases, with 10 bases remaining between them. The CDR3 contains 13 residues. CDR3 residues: CASSQVEGTEQYF. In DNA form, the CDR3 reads TGTGCCAGCAGCCAAGTCGAAGGTACCGAGCAGTACTTC. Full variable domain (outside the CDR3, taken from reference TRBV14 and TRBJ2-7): EAGVTQFPSHSVIEKGQTVTLRCDPISGHDNLYWYRRVMGKEIKFLLHFVKESKQDESGMPNNRFLAERTGGTYSTLKVQPAELEDSGVYFCASSQVEGTEQYFGPGTRLTVT.

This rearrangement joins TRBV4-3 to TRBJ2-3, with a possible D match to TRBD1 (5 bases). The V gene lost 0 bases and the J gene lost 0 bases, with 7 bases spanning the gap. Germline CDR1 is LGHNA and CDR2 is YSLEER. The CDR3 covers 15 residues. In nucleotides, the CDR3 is TGCGCCAGCAGCCAAGAATGGGGCAGCACAGATACGCAGTATTTT. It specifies CASSQEWGSTDTQYF.

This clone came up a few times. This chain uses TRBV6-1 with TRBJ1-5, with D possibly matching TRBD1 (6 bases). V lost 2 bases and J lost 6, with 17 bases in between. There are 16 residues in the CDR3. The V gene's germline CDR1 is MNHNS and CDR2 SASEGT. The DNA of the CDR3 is TGTGCCAGCAGTGAATATAACAGGGTCCCTGCTCAGCCCCAGCATTTT. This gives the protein CASSEYNRVPAQPQHF.

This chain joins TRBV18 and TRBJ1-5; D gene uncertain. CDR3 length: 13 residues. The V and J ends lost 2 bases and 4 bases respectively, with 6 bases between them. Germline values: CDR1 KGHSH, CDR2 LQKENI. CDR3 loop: CASSPSRNQPQHF. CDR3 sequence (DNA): TGTGCCAGCTCACCATCTAGGAATCAGCCCCAGCATTTT. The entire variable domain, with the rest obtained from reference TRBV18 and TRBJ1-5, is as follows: NAGVMQNPRHLVRRRGQEARLRCSPMKGHSHVYWYRQLPEEGLKFMVYLQKENIIDESGMPKERFSAEFPKEGPSILRIQQVVRGDSAAYFCASSPSRNQPQHFGDGTRLSIL.

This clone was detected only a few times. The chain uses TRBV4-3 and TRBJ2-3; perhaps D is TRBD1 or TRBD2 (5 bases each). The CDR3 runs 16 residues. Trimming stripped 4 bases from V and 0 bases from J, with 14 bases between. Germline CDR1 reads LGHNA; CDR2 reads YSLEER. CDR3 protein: CASSPFRDPSTDTQYF. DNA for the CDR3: TGCGCCAGCAGCCCGTTTCGGGACCCTAGCACAGATACGCAGTATTTT.

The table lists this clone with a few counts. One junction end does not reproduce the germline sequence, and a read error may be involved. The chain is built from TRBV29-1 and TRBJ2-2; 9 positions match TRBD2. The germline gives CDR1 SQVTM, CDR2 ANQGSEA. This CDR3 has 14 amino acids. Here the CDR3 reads CSVESSGNPGELFF. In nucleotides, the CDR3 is TGCAGCGTTGAATCTAGCGGGAACCCCGGGGAGCTGTTTTTT.

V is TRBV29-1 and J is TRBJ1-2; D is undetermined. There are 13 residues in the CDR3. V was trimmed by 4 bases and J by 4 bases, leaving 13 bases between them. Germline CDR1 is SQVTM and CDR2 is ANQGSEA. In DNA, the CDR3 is TGCAGCGTTGTAACGGGAGGGAGCTATGGCTACACCTTC. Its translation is CSVVTGGSYGYTF.

This CDR3 is CASSFPQGRVSRTGELFF. The CDR3 bases are TGTGCCAGCAGCTTTCCACAAGGGAGAGTCTCCCGCACCGGGGAGCTGTTTTTT. The J gene is TRBJ2-2, the V gene TRBV7-9; D is perhaps TRBD2 (5 bases). Germline lookup yields CDR1 SEHNR and CDR2 FQNEAQ (reference sequence). This CDR3 region has 18 residues. V lost 3 bases and J lost 4, with 21 bases in between.

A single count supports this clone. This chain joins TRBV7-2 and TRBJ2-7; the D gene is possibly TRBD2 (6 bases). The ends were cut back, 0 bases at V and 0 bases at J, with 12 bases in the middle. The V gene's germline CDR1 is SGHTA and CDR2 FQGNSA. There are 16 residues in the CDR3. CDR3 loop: CASSLAGGAFSYEQYF. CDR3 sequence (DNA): TGTGCCAGCAGCTTAGCCGGCGGGGCTTTCTCCTACGAGCAGTACTTC.

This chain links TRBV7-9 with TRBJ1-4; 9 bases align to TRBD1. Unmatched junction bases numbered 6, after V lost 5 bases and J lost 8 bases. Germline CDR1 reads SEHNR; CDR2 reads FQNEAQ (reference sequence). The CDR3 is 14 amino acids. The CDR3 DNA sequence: TGTGCCAGCAGCCCCATGGACAGGGGAGAAAAACTGTTTTTT. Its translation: CASSPMDRGEKLFF.

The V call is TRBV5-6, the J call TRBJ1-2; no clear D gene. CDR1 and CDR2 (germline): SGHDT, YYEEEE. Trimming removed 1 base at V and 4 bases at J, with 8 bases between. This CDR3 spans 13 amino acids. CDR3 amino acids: CASSLPGIYGYTF. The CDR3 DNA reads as TGTGCCAGCAGCTTGCCGGGGATCTATGGCTACACCTTC. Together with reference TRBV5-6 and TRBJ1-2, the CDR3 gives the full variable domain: DAGVTQSPTHLIKTRGQQVTLRCSPKSGHDTVSWYQQALGQGPQFIFQYYEEEERQRGNFPDRFSGHQFPNYSSELNVNALLLGDSALYLCASSLPGIYGYTFGSGTRLTVV.

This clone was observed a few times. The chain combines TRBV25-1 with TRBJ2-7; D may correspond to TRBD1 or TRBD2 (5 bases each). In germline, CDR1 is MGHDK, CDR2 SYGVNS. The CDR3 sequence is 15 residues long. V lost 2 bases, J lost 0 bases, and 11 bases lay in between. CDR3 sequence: CASSELRDPSYEQYF. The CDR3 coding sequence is TGTGCCAGCAGTGAACTCCGGGACCCCTCCTACGAGCAGTACTTC.

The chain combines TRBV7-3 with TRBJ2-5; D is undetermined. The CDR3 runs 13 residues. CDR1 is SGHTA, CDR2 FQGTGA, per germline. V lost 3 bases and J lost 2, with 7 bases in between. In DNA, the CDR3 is TGTGCCAGCAGCTTCCAGCGACAAGAGACCCAGTACTTC. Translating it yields CASSFQRQETQYF. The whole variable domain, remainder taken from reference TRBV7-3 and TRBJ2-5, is GAGVSQTPSNKVTEKGKYVELRCDPISGHTALYWYRQSLGQGPEFLIYFQGTGAADDSGLPNDRFFAVRPEGSVSTLKIQRTERGDSAVYLCASSFQRQETQYFGPGTRLLVL.

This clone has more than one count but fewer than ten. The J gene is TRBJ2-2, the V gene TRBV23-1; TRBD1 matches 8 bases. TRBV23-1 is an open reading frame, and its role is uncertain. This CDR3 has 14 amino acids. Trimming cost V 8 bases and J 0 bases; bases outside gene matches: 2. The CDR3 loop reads CASGGQANTGELFF. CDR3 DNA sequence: TGCGCCAGCGGGGGACAGGCGAACACCGGGGAGCTGTTTTTT.

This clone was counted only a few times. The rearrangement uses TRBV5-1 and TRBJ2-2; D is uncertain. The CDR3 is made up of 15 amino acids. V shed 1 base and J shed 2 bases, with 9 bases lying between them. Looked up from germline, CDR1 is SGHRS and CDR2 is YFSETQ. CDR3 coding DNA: TGCGCCAGCAGCTTGTCGAGACTTAACACCGGGGAGCTGTTTTTT. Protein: CASSLSRLNTGELFF.

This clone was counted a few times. CDR3 bases: TGTGCCATCAAGGGGTCCACAGATACGCAGTATTTT. Encoded protein: CAIKGSTDTQYF. The J gene is TRBJ2-3, the V gene TRBV10-3, with D perhaps matching TRBD1 (5 bases). The CDR3 spans 12 residues. Trimming took 7 bases from V and 2 from J, leaving 7 bases between them. The germline gives CDR1 ENHRY, CDR2 SYGVKD.

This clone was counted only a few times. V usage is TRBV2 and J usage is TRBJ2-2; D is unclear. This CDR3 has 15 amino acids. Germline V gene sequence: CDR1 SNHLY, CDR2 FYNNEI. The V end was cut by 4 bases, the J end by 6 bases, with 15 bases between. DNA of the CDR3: TGTGCCAGCAGTGTTAGGTTAACATACGCCGGGGAGCTGTTTTTT. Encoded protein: CASSVRLTYAGELFF. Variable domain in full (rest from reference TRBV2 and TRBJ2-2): EPEVTQTPSHQVTQMGQEVILRCVPISNHLYFYWYRQILGQKVEFLVSFYNNEISEKSEIFDDQFSVERPDGSNFTLKIRSTKLEDSAMYFCASSVRLTYAGELFFGEGSRLTVL.

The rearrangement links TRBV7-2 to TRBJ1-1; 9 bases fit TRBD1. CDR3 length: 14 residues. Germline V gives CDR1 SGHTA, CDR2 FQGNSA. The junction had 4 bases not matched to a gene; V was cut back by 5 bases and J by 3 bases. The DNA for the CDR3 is TGTGCCAGCAGCCGGACAGGGGAGGACACTGAAGCTTTCTTT. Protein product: CASSRTGEDTEAFF.

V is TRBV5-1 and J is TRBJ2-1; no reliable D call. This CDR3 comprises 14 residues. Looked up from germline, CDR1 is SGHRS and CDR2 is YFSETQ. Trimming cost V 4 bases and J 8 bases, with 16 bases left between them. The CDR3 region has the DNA TGCGCCAGCAGCCCACTGGGTGCGCCAGATGAGCAGTTCTTC. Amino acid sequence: CASSPLGAPDEQFF.

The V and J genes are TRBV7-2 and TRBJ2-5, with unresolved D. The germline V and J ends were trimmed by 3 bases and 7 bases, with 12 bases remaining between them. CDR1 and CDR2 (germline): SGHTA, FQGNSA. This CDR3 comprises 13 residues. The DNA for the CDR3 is TGTGCCAGCAGCTTTGGGTCCGTAAGGACCCAGTACTTC. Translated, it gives CASSFGSVRTQYF.

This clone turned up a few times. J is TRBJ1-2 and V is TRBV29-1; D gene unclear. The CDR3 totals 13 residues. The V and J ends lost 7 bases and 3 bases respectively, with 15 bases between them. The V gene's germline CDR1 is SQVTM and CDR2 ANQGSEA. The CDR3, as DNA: TGCAGCGCCCAACTCGCCGGGGACTATGGCTACACCTTC. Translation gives CSAQLAGDYGYTF.

Here the CDR3 reads CASTSPGRATDTQYF. The CDR3 DNA is TGTGCCAGCACCTCCCCGGGACGGGCGACAGATACGCAGTATTTT. V gene TRBV6-6 combines with J gene TRBJ2-3, with D perhaps assigned TRBD1 or TRBD2 (5 bases each). The V and J ends lost 7 bases and 3 bases respectively, with 17 bases between them. CDR1 is MNHNY, CDR2 SVGAGI, per germline (reference sequence). The CDR3 loop spans 15 amino acids.

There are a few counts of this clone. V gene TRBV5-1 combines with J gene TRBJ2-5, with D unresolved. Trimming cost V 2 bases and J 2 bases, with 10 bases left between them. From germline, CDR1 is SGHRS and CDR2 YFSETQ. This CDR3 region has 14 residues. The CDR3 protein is CASSFTANQETQYF. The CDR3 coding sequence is TGCGCCAGCAGCTTTACAGCGAATCAAGAGACCCAGTACTTC.

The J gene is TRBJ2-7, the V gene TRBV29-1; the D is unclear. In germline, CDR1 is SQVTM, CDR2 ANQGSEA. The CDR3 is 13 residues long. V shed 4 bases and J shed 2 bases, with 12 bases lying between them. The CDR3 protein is CSVVAVGAYEQYF. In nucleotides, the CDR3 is TGCAGCGTTGTGGCCGTTGGGGCCTACGAGCAGTACTTC.